This TCR beta chain was recovered during a study of identifying expanded T cells in peripheral blood. CDR1 is MDHEN and CDR2 is SYDVKM in the germline V gene. The CDR3 consists of 15 residues. Trimming cost V 10 bases and J 4 bases; bases outside gene matches: 10. As for this clone: Its specificity is unknown.

Sequencing was performed with immunoSEQ multiplex PCR; in TCRdb, only in-frame clones are kept and a portion is missing. The repertoire has about 110,000 clones, more than 85% of them found once; the top ten carry around 17%. Study-level results: About 1.3 clones differed between technical replicates, versus approximately 17 and 20 over time. Clone count variance between approximately two-week samples rose with total template count.

The V call is TRBV28, the J call TRBJ2-6; 7 bases are a match to TRBD1. The origin of this receptor is a person between 18 and 75 years old in good health. The sample consisted of blood. The CDR3 spells CATLPTGVGANVLTF. CDR3 in DNA: TGTGCCACCCTCCCCACAGGGGTCGGGGCCAACGTCCTGACTTTC.